This passage covers 27 T cell receptor beta chains from one sample sequenced in a study of blood T cell repertoires in COVID-19. Produced via immunoSEQ multiplex PCR; TCRdb's table is partial and in-frame only. Of approximately 380,000 clones in the sample, approximately 90% are singletons; the top ten hold more than 1%. Sequencing was carried out using PBMCs or T cells enriched from blood (not recorded which). These receptors came from a woman younger than 30 who had recovered from COVID-19.

The chain links TRBV4-2 to TRBJ2-5; 8 bases are shared with TRBD2. Germline V lookup: CDR1 LGHNA, CDR2 YNFKEQ. This CDR3 is 18 amino acids long. V shed 8 bases and J 2 bases; nucleotides not matched to a gene: 19. The CDR3 region has the DNA TGTGCCAGCGCGCGTCGGGGCGGGGGGCAGAGATCTCAAGAGACCCAGTACTTC. This codes for CASARRGGGQRSQETQYF.

This rearrangement joins TRBV15 to TRBJ2-1, with D perhaps TRBD1 (5 bases). CDR3 length: 16 residues. The germline gives CDR1 LNHNV, CDR2 YYDKDF (reference sequence). The V end lost 1 base, the J end lost 0 bases, and 10 bases lay between the germline ends. The CDR3 sequence: CATSRVGQGSYNEQFF. The CDR3 DNA is TGTGCCACCAGCAGAGTGGGGCAAGGCTCCTACAATGAGCAGTTCTTC.

The chain joins TRBV3-1 (or the pseudogene TRBV3-2) to TRBJ2-3; weak D call: TRBD2 (5 bases). Trimming cost V 8 bases and J 6 bases, with 15 bases left between them. The CDR3 sequence is 13 residues long. The germline gives CDR1 LGHDT, CDR2 YNNKEL (reference sequence). The CDR3 nucleotides are TGTGCCAGCTCTGAGGCGGGTACTGATACGCAGTATTTT. Translated: CASSEAGTDTQYF.

The genes are TRBV5-5 and TRBJ1-2, with D possibly being TRBD1 (6 bases). V was pared by 4 bases and J by 2 bases, with 15 bases between. The CDR3 contains 15 residues. Germline V gene sequence: CDR1 SGHKS, CDR2 YYEKEE (reference sequence). The CDR3 coding sequence is TGTGCCAGCAGCCAGAGGACAGAAATAAACTATGGCTACACCTTC. Translating it yields CASSQRTEINYGYTF.

The gene calls are TRBV28 and TRBJ1-2; D might be TRBD1 (5 bases). CDR1 is MDHEN and CDR2 is SYDVKM in the germline V gene. The CDR3 runs 11 residues. Trimming left V 10 bases short and J 8 bases short, with 14 bases between. In DNA, the CDR3 is TGTGCCAACTCGGACAATAACGGCTACACCTTC. Translated, it gives CANSDNNGYTF.

The chain recombines TRBV10-3 with TRBJ2-7; 9 nucleotides align to TRBD2. V was clipped by 7 bases and J by 6 bases; unmatched bases: 13. In germline, CDR1 is ENHRY, CDR2 SYGVKD. The CDR3 spans 15 residues. The CDR3 DNA sequence: TGTGCCATCAATCCTGCCGGGACTAGCAGGCTCGAGCAGTACTTC. Amino acid sequence: CAINPAGTSRLEQYF.

This rearrangement joins TRBV7-9 to TRBJ1-2; D is undetermined. The CDR3 length is 13 residues. Germline V gene lookup returns CDR1 SEHNR and CDR2 FQNEAQ (reference sequence). Trimming cost V 1 base and J 6 bases, with 9 bases left between them. In nucleotides, the CDR3 is TGTGCCAGCAGCTTAGGCCAGGCGCATGGCTACACCTTC. It translates to CASSLGQAHGYTF.

This clone appeared once. The chain has TRBV7-2 and TRBJ1-4, with 7 bases fitting TRBD1. CDR1 and CDR2 from the germline V gene are SGHTA and FQGNSA. CDR3 length: 15 residues. V shed 5 bases, J shed 4 bases, and the junction held 7 bases outside the gene matches. The CDR3 region is CASSKNRGSNEKLFF. The CDR3 coding sequence is TGTGCCAGCAGCAAAAACAGGGGAAGTAATGAAAAACTGTTTTTT.

V and J are TRBV2 and TRBJ1-5; D may be TRBD1 (5 bases). V was cut by 4 bases and J by 5 bases, with 18 bases left in between. The length of the CDR3 is 16 residues. Germline V gene lookup returns CDR1 SNHLY and CDR2 FYNNEI. CDR3 sequence reads: CASSGNAGGRDQPQHF. CDR3 DNA: TGTGCCAGCAGTGGAAACGCCGGGGGACGGGATCAGCCCCAGCATTTT.

This chain links TRBV11-2 with TRBJ1-2; 9 bases fit TRBD1. Unmatched junction bases numbered 11, after V lost 5 bases and J lost 4 bases. This CDR3 is built from 16 residues. Germline V gene lookup returns CDR1 SGHAT and CDR2 FQNNGV. For the CDR3, the DNA is TGTGCCAGCAGCCCAGTTACCGGGACAGGGACCTATGGCTACACCTTC. This translates into CASSPVTGTGTYGYTF.

V gene TRBV15 combines with J gene TRBJ1-3; a possible D gene is TRBD1 (5 bases). Trimming took off 1 base at V and 4 bases at J, with 14 bases between the two ends. The CDR3 loop spans 16 amino acids. CDR1 and CDR2 from the germline V gene are LNHNV and YYDKDF (reference sequence). The CDR3 sequence: CATSRAQGMTGNTIYF. The DNA of the CDR3 is TGTGCCACCAGCAGAGCTCAGGGAATGACAGGAAACACCATATATTTT.

The chain recombines TRBV7-9 with TRBJ2-1, with D possibly TRBD1 on 6 matching bases. The CDR3 is 12 amino acids. Trimming cost V 4 bases and J 10 bases, with 11 bases left between them. CDR1 SEHNR and CDR2 FQNEAQ come from the germline V gene (reference sequence). The CDR3 protein is CASSSQGNEQFF. DNA of the CDR3: TGTGCCAGCAGCTCCCAGGGGAACGAGCAGTTCTTC.

The chain links TRBV25-1 to TRBJ2-5; possibly TRBD2 for D (7 bases). Trimming removed 6 bases from V and 1 base from J, with 12 bases in between. Germline CDR1 is MGHDK and CDR2 is SYGVNS. The CDR3 has 14 residues. CDR3 region: CASSEGGGQETQYF. The CDR3 region has the DNA TGTGCCAGCAGCGAAGGGGGGGGCCAAGAGACCCAGTACTTC.

V gene TRBV6-5 combines with J gene TRBJ2-7; D might be TRBD1 (6 bases). Germline lookup yields CDR1 MNHEY and CDR2 SVGAGI. Deletions cut 4 bases from V and 6 bases from J, with 16 bases between. The CDR3 covers 14 residues. The CDR3: CASSFRTGSSEQYF. The CDR3 bases are TGTGCCAGCAGTTTTCGAACAGGGAGCAGCGAGCAGTACTTC.

The chain has TRBV3-1 (or the pseudogene TRBV3-2) and TRBJ1-4; 7 bases align to TRBD1. J gave up 8 bases and V 1 base, and 10 bases lay outside the gene matches. This CDR3 contains 16 residues. Germline CDR1 reads LGHDT; CDR2 reads YNNKEL (reference sequence). The CDR3 DNA reads as TGTGCCAGCAGCCAAGGATCGGGAGGGGGCAGGGAAAAACTGTTTTTT. Its translation: CASSQGSGGGREKLFF.

J is TRBJ2-2 and V is TRBV7-3; perhaps TRBD2 as D (6 bases). There are 15 residues in the CDR3. Germline V gene sequence: CDR1 SGHTA, CDR2 FQGTGA. The V gene lost 5 bases and the J gene lost 2 bases, with 12 bases spanning the gap. The CDR3 DNA reads as TGTGCCAGCAGCCTCGGAGGGTCTAACACCGGGGAGCTGTTTTTT. It codes for CASSLGGSNTGELFF.

The chain couples TRBV5-4 to TRBJ1-2; 11 positions match TRBD1. The CDR3 sequence is 16 residues long. Germline CDR1 is SGHNT and CDR2 is YYREEE (reference sequence). Trimming took 5 bases from V and 3 from J; bases not matched to a gene: 9. The CDR3 loop reads CASRLDSGQGDYGYTF. DNA of the CDR3: TGTGCCAGCAGACTAGATTCGGGACAGGGGGACTATGGCTACACCTTC.

The J gene is TRBJ1-1, the V gene TRBV10-3; D might be TRBD1 (6 bases). Per germline, CDR1 ENHRY and CDR2 SYGVKD. V lost 2 bases, J lost 11 bases, and 18 bases lay in between. This CDR3 contains 14 residues. CDR3 protein: CAISEPNLGGNAFF. The CDR3 DNA follows: TGTGCCATCAGTGAGCCAAACTTAGGGGGTAACGCTTTCTTT.

The chain recombines TRBV18 with TRBJ2-7; perhaps TRBD1 as D (5 bases). The CDR3 has 15 residues. Germline-derived CDR1 and CDR2 are KGHSH and LQKENI. The V and J ends lost 0 bases and 6 bases respectively, with 15 bases between them. CDR3: CASSPPETAGSEQYF. In DNA, the CDR3 is TGTGCCAGCTCACCACCAGAGACAGCAGGTTCCGAGCAGTACTTC.

The V call is TRBV24-1, the J call TRBJ1-2; TRBD1 agrees at 8 bases. In germline, CDR1 is KGHDR, CDR2 SFDVKD. CDR3 length equals 17 residues. The junction had 16 bases not matched to a gene; V was cut back by 9 bases and J by 2 bases. In DNA form, the CDR3 reads TGTGCCACCGAACCCGGCCGACAGGGGACTCCCAACTATGGCTACACCTTC. This codes for CATEPGRQGTPNYGYTF.

J is TRBJ2-3 and V is TRBV11-2; TRBD2 matches 14 bases. The CDR3 totals 15 residues. Germline V gene lookup returns CDR1 SGHAT and CDR2 FQNNGV. V dropped 4 bases and J dropped 10; count of bases not matched to a gene: 7. The CDR3 coding sequence is TGTGCCAGCAGCTCGACTAGCGGGGGGGCCAACCCGCAGTATTTT. It encodes CASSSTSGGANPQYF. The whole variable domain, filled in from reference TRBV11-2 and TRBJ2-3, reads EAGVAQSPRYKIIEKRQSVAFWCNPISGHATLYWYQQILGQGPKLLIQFQNNGVVDDSQLPKDRFSAERLKGVDSTLKIQPAKLEDSAVYLCASSSTSGGANPQYFGPGTRLTVL.

The chain recombines TRBV25-1 with TRBJ1-6; 7 positions agree with TRBD1. The J segment lost 5 bases and the V segment lost 3 bases, leaving 4 bases of the junction unmatched. This CDR3 comprises 15 residues. Germline loops: CDR1 MGHDK, CDR2 SYGVNS. In nucleotides, the CDR3 is TGTGCCAGCAGTGACCTCGACAGGGATAATTCACCCCTCCACTTT. Amino acids: CASSDLDRDNSPLHF.

This clone was recorded once. The chain employs TRBV6-2 or TRBV6-3 and TRBJ2-3; D may be TRBD2 (6 bases). The germline V gene encodes CDR1 MNHEY and CDR2 SVGEGT. The V end was cut by 0 bases, the J end by 0 bases, with 13 bases between. The length of the CDR3 is 17 residues. CDR3 bases: TGTGCCAGCAGTTACTCCGCGGGACCTACTAGCACAGATACGCAGTATTTT. Amino acid sequence: CASSYSAGPTSTDTQYF.

The V call is TRBV28, the J call TRBJ2-7; 7 bases fit TRBD1. There are 13 residues in the CDR3. The germline gives CDR1 MDHEN, CDR2 SYDVKM. After removal of 3 bases from V and 3 bases from J, the junction contained 2 bases not matched to a gene. The CDR3 protein is CASSFGTVYEQYF. CDR3 sequence (DNA): TGTGCCAGCAGTTTCGGGACAGTCTACGAGCAGTACTTC.

This clone was seen once. This rearrangement joins TRBV9 to TRBJ2-3; D is perhaps TRBD2 (6 bases). The ends were cut back, 4 bases at V and 0 bases at J, with 18 bases in the middle. From germline, CDR1 is SGDLS and CDR2 YYNGEE. The CDR3 is 17 residues long. The DNA of the CDR3 is TGTGCCAGCAGCCCTCACCTTGGGGCGGGGAGCACAGATACGCAGTATTTT. Translated: CASSPHLGAGSTDTQYF.

The rearrangement links TRBV7-9 to TRBJ2-7, with TRBD1 identical over 7 bases. Germline loops: CDR1 SEHNR, CDR2 FQNEAQ (reference sequence). The junction had 5 bases not matched to a gene; V was cut back by 1 base and J by 5 bases. The CDR3 sequence is 14 residues long. The DNA of the CDR3 is TGTGCCAGCAGCTTAGGGACAGGCTTTGACGAGCAGTACTTC. Its protein is CASSLGTGFDEQYF.

This clone was counted between two and nine times. The V and J genes are TRBV10-3 and TRBJ1-1, with D tentatively TRBD1 (5 bases). The V end was cut by 6 bases, the J end by 4 bases, with 18 bases between. The CDR3 is 15 amino acids. From germline, CDR1 is ENHRY and CDR2 SYGVKD. The chain's CDR3 is CAIRDEGDGITEAFF. The CDR3 coding sequence is TGTGCCATCAGGGATGAAGGGGATGGGATCACTGAAGCTTTCTTT.